This T cell receptor beta chain was documented in a study of cytomegalovirus exposure and HLA in healthy donors (dated by TCRdb to the late 2010s). Context from the whole study: According to an earlier analysis of a few hundred of the donors, about 179 million T cells yielded roughly 110 million unique TCR beta sequences and 276 Gb of sequence data. HLA typing covered class I and class II loci at four-digit resolution. The study aimed to test whether cataloging public T cell receptors could reveal signatures of past pathogen exposure. Across some 400 genotyped donors of the cohort, an average of approximately 240,000 unique TCR beta nucleotide sequences per donor were sequenced, and roughly 18% of those sequences were non-productive. Every discovery cohort repertoire had been produced on one sequencing platform. In a later genetic analysis, genome-wide SNP genotypes for about 65% of the 666 donors were used, and that subset was treated as a discovery cohort. The number of typed donors differed by locus: about 620-640 for A, B, C, DRB1 and DQB1; 522 for DQA1; approximately 610 for DPA1; and 450 to 480 for DPB1. To predict cytomegalovirus infection status, the study combined high-throughput TCR immunosequencing, statistical association of individual TCRs with disease status, and machine learning. The study used immunosequencing to profile the T cell repertoires of several hundred subjects and linked those repertoires to cytomegalovirus serostatus. Donor age, sex, ethnicity and CMV serostatus were compiled alongside the repertoire data. The genetic ancestry cluster associated with self-reported Caucasian donors included 81% of the approximately 410 genotyped donors. Rather than drawing on any new phenotypic data, the later analysis identified candidate immune exposures from TCR beta sequences and the way those sequences occurred across donors. To decide whether each TCR beta V gene segment behaved as functional or pseudogenic, an earlier analysis of fewer than 750 of the donors relied on high-throughput TCR beta sequencing. In addition to the first cohort of about 650 subjects, a separate validation cohort of approximately 130 different subjects was used. An early release that covered roughly 600 HLA-typed donors contained around 300 gigabases of sequencing data and approximately 85 million unique TCR sequences. A later analysis re-analyzed previously published TCR beta repertoires from 600 to 850 donors and added high-resolution HLA genotyping to study TCR occurrence patterns. A handful of DR-DQ haplotypes were handled as single units for association and clustering because linkage in the cohort was strong. Study-level results and caveats: It was suggested by the authors that the approach could potentially be generalized to other disease states and immunological phenotypes. In this cohort, only TCR beta chains were sequenced, and detectable features were limited by the absence of alpha or paired-chain data. A later analysis found that TCR association rates varied across HLA loci, with DRB1 alleles showing the most associated TCRs and HLA-C alleles the fewest. In a later analysis, most CMV-associated TCR beta chains were found to appear HLA-restricted, with HLA associations seemingly driven largely by CMV exposure. An association between a missense DCLRE1C variant and V-gene and J-gene trimming of TCR beta chains was found in a later genetic analysis and replicated in an independent cohort. A later genetic analysis reported fewer N-insertions in productive TCRs among donors in an Asian-associated ancestry cluster than the roughly 650-donor mean. Because counts were too low, seventeen rarely observed V segments, including chromosome 9 orphons, were left out of the earlier analysis of approximately 500 of the donors. Because HLA typing was unavailable for some donors at each locus, only the typed subset was used in association tests. A cluster of highly shared sequence variants was judged likely to be a technical artifact of the sequencing pipeline. In a later analysis, HLA-associated TCR beta chains showed more clonal expansion and lower generation probabilities than non-associated chains that were equally common. In an earlier analysis of some 500 of the donors, most TCR beta V segments were observed in productive rearrangements about 87% or about 30% of the time, broadly matching IMGT annotations. Because the 87-base-pair reads could not distinguish some IMGT-functional V segments, including TRBV6-2 and TRBV6-3, those segments were excluded. The study gave a list of 150 to 200 TCR beta chains associated with cytomegalovirus. A further reported finding was that TCR beta sequences accurately predicted the HLA-A and HLA-B alleles for most subjects in the first cohort. Strong co-occurrence of HLA alleles, especially DR and DQ, made assigning TCR associations to individual alleles difficult. A few of the identified cytomegalovirus-associated TCR beta chains were confirmed in vitro to be specific for cytomegalovirus antigens. The presence/absence analyses assumed that sequencing depth was roughly uniform across donors, and that assumption may not be true. Most TCR sequences were observed very rarely across donors, whereas some public TCRs were present in many individuals. At a false discovery rate of 0.05, a later analysis linked 16,000 or so TCR beta sequences to specific HLA alleles. Immune exposure information for the cohort was limited to CMV serostatus. In a later analysis, several top co-occurrence clusters were reported to appear linked to parvovirus B19, influenza, CMV and Epstein-Barr virus. Correlated functional status among segregating V segments might reflect linkage disequilibrium, but an unknown experimental factor could not be ruled out. The classifier was reported to diagnose cytomegalovirus status with high specificity and sensitivity in both the original cohort and the validation cohort.

Library construction relied on the immunoSEQ multiplex PCR assay. The multiplex PCR relied on a mix of 60 forward primers for TCR Vbeta segments and 13 reverse primers for TCR Jbeta segments. A multiplex PCR assay on genomic DNA amplified the CDR3 region of rearranged TCR beta genes. The Illumina HiSeq System was used to sequence the amplified TCR beta libraries as 87-base-pair reads. The published analysis was carried out like this. A later analysis counted some 74 million unique TCR beta chains across the 550 to 700 repertoires, and roughly 11 million of these chains were shared by at least two donors. To remove PCR and sequencing errors, raw reads were error-corrected and collapsed into unique sequences using a nearest-neighbor algorithm that merged closely related sequences. Alignment of CDR3 sequences to IMGT reference sequences was used to assign V, D and J gene segments. For a sequence to be retained, at least a six-nucleotide match to both a V gene segment and a J gene segment was required. Rearrangements were classified as productive when the CDR3 lacked stop codons and remained in frame with V and J, and all other rearrangements were classified as non-productive. CDR3 was defined according to IMGT convention as the region running from the second conserved V-encoded cysteine to the conserved J-encoded phenylalanine. The earlier analysis of some 550 of the donors excluded any sequence lacking an unambiguous match to a single V gene segment. In an earlier analysis of a few hundred of the donors, V segments were called functional above 56.7% productive rearrangements and were called segregating when the between-donor standard deviation exceeded 5%. To diagnose cytomegalovirus status from the catalog of TCR beta chain sequences, a statistical classification framework was built. A later analysis assigned V and J genes by comparing TCR nucleotide sequences with IMGT/GENE-DB human TR gene sequences. A later analysis assigned CDR3 sequences and most-parsimonious VDJ recombination scenarios with the TCRdist pipeline. In a later analysis, each TCR beta chain was defined by its CDR3 amino acid sequence together with its V-gene family, and reads lacking a unique V-gene family were excluded. To address suspected cross-contamination and a sequencing artifact, a later analysis removed around 590 highly shared, low-generation-probability nucleotide sequences. A later analysis calculated a clonal expansion index for each public chain from normalized within-repertoire ranks of inferred template counts. Generation probabilities in a later analysis came from a VDJ recombination model fitted to out-of-frame rearrangements, and those results were checked against IGoR. In a later analysis, TCR-TCR, TCR-HLA and TCR-CMV co-occurrence was scored with hypergeometric tests, and a repertoire-size bias correction was applied to TCR pairs. A later analysis estimated false discovery rates by permuting HLA or CMV assignments 20 times. In a later analysis, co-occurring TCRs were grouped using DBSCAN, with TCRdist sequence similarity added in when clustering inside HLA-allele-positive subsets. Repertoires with fewer than 30,000 or more than 120,000 public chains were left out of co-occurrence clustering, as were five repertoires with anomalous nucleotide sharing. TCRdb obtained this table from immuneACCESS and retained in-frame rearrangements with V and J assigned. These tables miss some clones; where compared with another copy, unresolved V genes account for less than half of the shortfall, and the remainder is unexplained. For V, J and clone size, that table is used; D and trimming come from the DNA. A total of about 96,000 clones appear in this sample, roughly 74% of them only once. 13% to 15% of the sample belongs to the ten largest clones.

CDR3 length: 15 amino acids, cysteine to phenylalanine. The DNA shown is the 45-base CDR3, in frame from base 1. Taken from the germline V gene (reference sequence), the CDR1 and CDR2 loops are MNHEY and SMNVEV. This clone was picked up a small number of times. No cognate antigen has been identified for it. No much larger clonotype is one base removed from it; base qualities were not supplied. The cohort consisted of approximately 690 healthy bone marrow donors. At the time of sampling, all cohort members were nominally healthy, though unrecorded immune exposures were likely present. The donor was CMV seropositive and belonged to the group of 250 to 300 seropositive cohort members. A peripheral blood sample was provided by each donor, and peripheral blood mononuclear cells were used for TCR beta sequencing. The Qiagen DNeasy Blood Extraction Kit was used to extract genomic DNA from the blood cell samples.

The clonotype was recovered from a woman in her 70s in good health and CMV-seropositive. The rearranged chain carries TRBV27 and TRBJ2-5, and 10 junction bases match TRBD1. The J call may be incorrect, as the DNA end agrees better with TRBJ2-7. Sequenced input: PBMCs. The CDR3 protein sequence reads: CASKDRGLGTYEQYF. The DNA sequence is given as TGTGCCAGCAAAGACAGGGGGCTGGGAACCTACGAGCAGTACTTC.